Below, 23 T cell receptor beta chains from the same sample are listed, as sequenced in a study of OX40 agonist ivuxolimab in advanced cancers. Libraries were prepared by immunoSEQ multiplex PCR; TCRdb keeps only in-frame clonotypes and omits some of them. The repertoire holds 60,000 or so clones, with roughly 84% as singletons. The sample in question was CD4+ or CD8+ T cells sorted from blood, obtained in a trial of the OX40 agonist ivuxolimab. The origin of the receptors is an adult with an advanced solid tumor such as melanoma, head and neck, liver or kidney cancer.

J is TRBJ2-2 and V is TRBV9; unclear D gene. This CDR3 contains 13 residues. Germline V CDR1 and CDR2: SGDLS, YYNGEE. V was cut by 4 bases and J by 5 bases, with 9 bases left in between. The CDR3 nucleotides are TGTGCCAGCAGCCCTAGATCAACCGGGGAGCTGTTTTTT. Amino acid sequence: CASSPRSTGELFF.

In its sample, this clone was seen once. The gene calls are TRBV19 and TRBJ2-7; weak D call: TRBD2 (6 bases). V lost 8 bases to trimming and J lost 0 bases, with 14 bases between them. Looked up from germline, CDR1 is LNHDA and CDR2 is SQIVND (reference sequence). The CDR3 runs 14 residues. CDR3 amino acids: CASADGGSSYEQYF. DNA of the CDR3: TGTGCCAGTGCGGACGGGGGAAGCTCCTACGAGCAGTACTTC.

This clone was seen only once. V usage is TRBV10-2 and J usage is TRBJ2-2; D possibly corresponds to TRBD1 (6 bases). V lost 8 bases to trimming and J lost 6 bases, with 13 bases between them. Looked up from germline, CDR1 is WSHSY and CDR2 is SAAADI. CDR3 length: 13 residues. The CDR3, as DNA: TGCGCCAGCTCAACAGGGCGGGCCGGGGAGCTGTTTTTT. This translates into CASSTGRAGELFF.

The V call is TRBV7-8, the J call TRBJ2-1; D is possibly TRBD2 (6 bases). The CDR3 loop spans 17 amino acids. With 2 bases removed from V and 0 bases from J, the gap between germline ends came to 14 bases. The germline V gene encodes CDR1 SGHVS and CDR2 FQNEAQ. CDR3 region: CASSLIPGVSSYNEQFF. CDR3 DNA sequence: TGTGCCAGCAGCTTAATCCCGGGGGTCAGCTCCTACAATGAGCAGTTCTTC.

V gene TRBV19 combines with J gene TRBJ2-5; D is undetermined. With 3 bases removed from V and 1 base from J, the gap between germline ends came to 6 bases. Germline assignment: CDR1 LNHDA and CDR2 SQIVND (reference sequence). There are 13 residues in the CDR3. The CDR3 sequence is CASSISPQETQYF. The DNA for the CDR3 is TGTGCCAGTAGTATTAGTCCCCAAGAGACCCAGTACTTC. The full variable domain, with the rest looked up from reference TRBV19 and TRBJ2-5, is DGGITQSPKYLFRKEGQNVTLSCEQNLNHDAMYWYRQDPGQGLRLIYYSQIVNDFQKGDIAEGYSVSREKKESFPLTVTSAQKNPTAFYLCASSISPQETQYFGPGTRLLVL.

The CDR3 protein is CASSLWTGPDGELFF. CDR3 nucleotide sequence: TGTGCCAGCAGCTTATGGACAGGGCCCGACGGGGAGCTGTTTTTT. The chain carries TRBV7-8 and TRBJ2-2; 8 nucleotides line up with TRBD1. The CDR3 has 15 residues. V was clipped by 2 bases and J by 7 bases; unmatched bases: 6. CDR1 SGHVS and CDR2 FQNEAQ come from the germline V gene.

The chain uses TRBV7-6 and TRBJ2-2; 8 nucleotides agree with TRBD1. V shed 5 bases and J 4 bases; nucleotides not matched to a gene: 3. The CDR3 is 14 residues long. Germline loops: CDR1 SGHVS, CDR2 FNYEAQ. CDR3 nucleotides: TGTGCCAGCAGCCAGACAGGGGTCACCGGGGAGCTGTTTTTT. This codes for CASSQTGVTGELFF.

This sequence joins TRBV19 and TRBJ2-7, with 11 bases matching TRBD2. This CDR3 has 15 residues. J lost 3 bases, V lost 5 bases, and 6 bases had no gene match. Germline V gene data show CDR1 as LNHDA and CDR2 as SQIVND (reference sequence). CDR3 amino acids: CASSSASGGLYEQYF. CDR3 bases: TGTGCCAGTAGTTCCGCTAGCGGGGGGCTCTACGAGCAGTACTTC. Filled out from reference TRBV19 and TRBJ2-7, the complete variable domain reads DGGITQSPKYLFRKEGQNVTLSCEQNLNHDAMYWYRQDPGQGLRLIYYSQIVNDFQKGDIAEGYSVSREKKESFPLTVTSAQKNPTAFYLCASSSASGGLYEQYFGPGTRLTVT.

The chain couples TRBV5-4 to TRBJ2-3, with TRBD2 as a possible D gene (6 bases). This CDR3 is 15 amino acids long. CDR1 and CDR2 from the germline V gene are SGHNT and YYREEE (reference sequence). Trimming pared 4 bases from V and 3 bases from J, leaving 15 bases between. The CDR3 region is CASSRGGIRTDTQYF. The CDR3 DNA sequence: TGTGCCAGCAGCCGCGGAGGGATCCGGACAGATACGCAGTATTTT.

A word on this clone: The sample carries other DNA sequences with the same CDR3. The genes are TRBV7-6 and TRBJ2-5; no reliable D call. Germline V CDR1 and CDR2: SGHVS, FNYEAQ. The CDR3 consists of 12 residues. V was clipped by 2 bases and J by 1 base, with 2 bases between them. The CDR3 sequence is CASSLPQETQYF. CDR3 nucleotide sequence: TGTGCCAGCAGCTTACCCCAAGAGACCCAGTACTTC.

The chain links TRBV7-6 to TRBJ1-2; D is possibly TRBD1 (6 bases). Germline assignment: CDR1 SGHVS and CDR2 FNYEAQ. The CDR3 is 14 amino acids. The V end lost 4 bases, the J end lost 0 bases, and 9 bases lay between the germline ends. The DNA for the CDR3 is TGTGCCAGCAGCTCCCGACAGGCTAACTATGGCTACACCTTC. Translation: CASSSRQANYGYTF.

J is TRBJ1-5 and V is TRBV6-5; D gene ambiguous. Per germline, CDR1 MNHEY and CDR2 SVGAGI. The germline V and J ends were trimmed by 4 bases and 1 base, with 14 bases remaining between them. CDR3 length: 16 residues. This chain's CDR3 is CASSSSTAGSNQPQHF. The CDR3 region has the DNA TGTGCCAGCAGTTCTTCCACAGCCGGGAGCAATCAGCCCCAGCATTTT.

The chain couples TRBV6-1 to TRBJ1-5, with a possible D match to TRBD1 (5 bases). The CDR3 extends over 12 amino acids. From germline, CDR1 is MNHNS and CDR2 SASEGT. Trimming took off 4 bases at V and 6 bases at J, with 7 bases between the two ends. The CDR3: CASSAGLQPQHF. The DNA for the CDR3 is TGTGCCAGCAGTGCGGGACTTCAGCCCCAGCATTTT.

This chain uses TRBV12-5 with TRBJ1-2; a weak D match, TRBD1 (6 bases). Trimming cost V 6 bases and J 4 bases, with 21 bases left between them. Per the germline V gene, CDR1 is LGHNT and CDR2 is FRNRAP. This CDR3 region has 16 residues. The DNA of the CDR3 is TGTGCTAGTGGGCCCGCGGTTAGGGGGGAGTTCTATGGCTACACCTTC. It translates to CASGPAVRGEFYGYTF.

The rearrangement links TRBV4-2 to TRBJ2-5; TRBD2 is a possible D gene (6 bases). The germline V gene encodes CDR1 LGHNA and CDR2 YNFKEQ. This CDR3 is built from 15 residues. Trimming took 4 bases from V and 4 from J, leaving 16 bases between them. The CDR3 DNA is TGTGCCAGCAGCCCTGGAGGGGCAGCCACAGAGACCCAGTACTTC. Protein: CASSPGGAATETQYF.

This clone was found a few times. This chain uses TRBV2 with TRBJ2-7; D not certain. CDR3 length equals 11 residues. Germline lookup yields CDR1 SNHLY and CDR2 FYNNEI. V gave up 5 bases and J gave up 4 bases, with 6 bases separating them. The CDR3 loop is CASSYFYEQYF. CDR3 DNA: TGTGCCAGCAGTTACTTTTACGAGCAGTACTTC. Combining the CDR3 with reference TRBV2 and TRBJ2-7 gives the whole variable domain EPEVTQTPSHQVTQMGQEVILRCVPISNHLYFYWYRQILGQKVEFLVSFYNNEISEKSEIFDDQFSVERPDGSNFTLKIRSTKLEDSAMYFCASSYFYEQYFGPGTRLTVT.

CDR3 region: CASSVVTPGYTF. The CDR3 DNA is TGTGCCAGCAGCGTCGTTACTCCAGGCTACACCTTC. The V call is TRBV9, the J call TRBJ1-2; no firm D call. The germline CDR1 and CDR2 sequences are SGDLS and YYNGEE. The germline V and J ends were trimmed by 2 bases and 8 bases, with 10 bases remaining between them. The CDR3 covers 12 residues. The whole variable domain, remainder taken from reference TRBV9 and TRBJ1-2, is DSGVTQTPKHLITATGQRVTLRCSPRSGDLSVYWYQQSLDQGLQFLIQYYNGEERAKGNILERFSAQQFPDLHSELNLSSLELGDSALYFCASSVVTPGYTFGSGTRLTVV.

This chain uses TRBV19 with TRBJ2-2, with no clear D. V lost 4 bases, J lost 1 base, and 10 bases lay in between. The CDR3 loop spans 15 amino acids. Germline CDR1 LNHDA, CDR2 SQIVND (reference sequence). The DNA for the CDR3 is TGTGCCAGTAGTACGGAGCCTCTGAACACCGGGGAGCTGTTTTTT. Amino acid sequence: CASSTEPLNTGELFF.

This chain uses TRBV5-4 with TRBJ2-2; 10 bases are shared with TRBD1. The CDR3 extends over 16 amino acids. Germline-derived CDR1 and CDR2 are SGHNT and YYREEE (reference sequence). V lost 4 bases and J lost 4; bases outside the gene matches: 7. The CDR3 DNA reads TGTGCCAGCAGCAGCCCCGGGACAGGGGTCACCGGGGAGCTGTTTTTT. Amino acids: CASSSPGTGVTGELFF.

V and J are TRBV30 and TRBJ1-6, with 7 nucleotides matching TRBD1. The germline CDR1 and CDR2 sequences are GTSNPN and SVGIG (reference sequence). The CDR3 runs to 15 residues. V dropped 5 bases and J dropped 10; count of bases not matched to a gene: 14. The CDR3 nucleotides are TGTGCCTGGGCTCGTGGAGGGGGCAAAACCTCACCCCTCCACTTT. Its protein is CAWARGGGKTSPLHF.

V gene TRBV4-1 combines with J gene TRBJ2-5; D gene unclear. V was cut by 6 bases and J by 5 bases, with 10 bases left in between. The CDR3 spans 12 residues. Germline V CDR1 and CDR2: MGHRA, YSYEKL. The CDR3 here is CASSRTWETQYF. The CDR3, as DNA: TGCGCCAGCAGTCGGACCTGGGAGACCCAGTACTTC.

The genes are TRBV18 and TRBJ1-1, with D tentatively TRBD1 (6 bases). Germline V lookup: CDR1 KGHSH, CDR2 LQKENI. Trimming cost V 2 bases and J 3 bases, with 10 bases left between them. The CDR3 spans 14 residues. The CDR3 DNA is TGTGCCAGCTCACCAACAGGGTATGACACTGAAGCTTTCTTT. Translating it yields CASSPTGYDTEAFF. The full variable domain, completed using reference TRBV18 and TRBJ1-1, is NAGVMQNPRHLVRRRGQEARLRCSPMKGHSHVYWYRQLPEEGLKFMVYLQKENIIDESGMPKERFSAEFPKEGPSILRIQQVVRGDSAAYFCASSPTGYDTEAFFGQGTRLTVV.

The chain joins TRBV9 to TRBJ2-7; D perhaps matches TRBD2 (6 bases). Trimming took 3 bases from V and 6 from J, leaving 16 bases between them. CDR1 and CDR2 (germline): SGDLS, YYNGEE. The CDR3 length is 14 residues. The CDR3 region is CASSANPTSSEQYF. DNA of the CDR3: TGTGCCAGCAGCGCCAATCCGACTAGTTCCGAGCAGTACTTC.